These T cell receptor beta chains were read from a single sample in a study of molecular identifiers for immune sequencing clone quantification. TCRdb processed the PCR reads anew with MiXCR; each CDR3 protein has one entry. The sample has about 500,000 distinct CDR3 sequences; roughly 23% are singletons. Sequencing was carried out using naive CD8+ T cells from blood, with Jurkat cell RNA spiked in. These receptors were taken from a human donor in good health. Some libraries in this study had Jurkat cell RNA spiked in. Each CDR3 is given with its conserved first and last residue. A D gene is named only where the DNA matches it firmly. Size tells how often a clone was seen (once, few, many) or the class of an expanded clone, and some rows leave it out.

j_call cdr3_length v_call d_call clone_size cdr3_aa cdr3_nt
TRBJ2-1 16 TRBV28 TRBD2 many CASRPYLAGVYNEQFF TGTGCCAGCAGACCTTACCTAGCGGGAGTCTACAATGAGCAGTTCTTC
TRBJ1-4 18 TRBV2 TRBD1 few CASSDPVRDRGLGEKLFF TGTGCCAGCAGTGATCCCGTCCGGGACAGGGGGCTCGGTGAAAAACTGTTTTTT
TRBJ2-6 16 TRBV7-6 . many CASSLGRGSGANVLTF TGTGCCAGCAGCCTAGGCAGGGGATCTGGGGCCAACGTCCTGACTTTC
TRBJ2-4 16 TRBV6-6 . many CASSYSAELAKNIQYF TGTGCCAGCAGTTACTCGGCAGAGTTAGCCAAAAACATTCAGTACTTC
TRBJ1-4 14 TRBV3-1 . many CASSDALVGEKLFF TGTGCCAGCAGCGACGCCCTCGTCGGCGAAAAACTGTTTTTT
TRBJ1-4 18 TRBV2 TRBD1 . CASSRTGPVPGVNEKLFF TGTGCCAGCAGTCGGACAGGGCCAGTTCCGGGCGTGAATGAAAAACTGTTTTTT
TRBJ2-2 17 TRBV9 TRBD2 . CASSDRLAGGSLGELFF TGTGCCAGCAGCGACCGACTAGCGGGGGGGTCTCTCGGGGAGCTGTTTTTT
TRBJ1-2 15 TRBV29-1 . few CSVEIQGPANYGYTF TGCAGCGTTGAAATTCAGGGGCCAGCTAACTATGGCTACACCTTC
TRBJ2-7 14 TRBV20-1 TRBD2 many CSARDGTSGYEQYF TGCAGTGCTAGAGACGGGACTAGCGGCTACGAGCAGTACTTC
TRBJ2-7 14 TRBV20-1 . few CSARGTEISYEQYF TGCAGTGCCCGCGGGACAGAGATTTCCTACGAGCAGTACTTC
TRBJ2-2 16 TRBV5-4 . many CASSSLQGVSTGELFF TGTGCCAGCAGCAGCCTCCAGGGAGTTAGCACCGGGGAGCTGTTTTTT
TRBJ1-3 15 TRBV30 . . CAWSYTQGIGNTIYF TGTGCCTGGAGTTACACCCAGGGTATTGGAAACACCATATATTTT
TRBJ2-1 13 TRBV5-5 TRBD2 . CASSWTSLDEQFF TGTGCCAGCAGCTGGACTAGTTTGGATGAGCAGTTCTTC
TRBJ2-5 17 TRBV9 TRBD2 . CASSVGHSGARQETQYF TGTGCCAGCAGCGTAGGCCATAGCGGGGCCCGCCAAGAGACCCAGTACTTC
TRBJ2-3 15 TRBV7-9 TRBD1 many CASSVTGGGTDTQYF TGTGCCAGCAGTGTAACAGGGGGAGGAACAGATACGCAGTATTTT
TRBJ2-5 15 TRBV6-2/TRBV6-3 . . CASSYSSGNKETQYF TGTGCCAGCAGTTACTCGAGCGGAAACAAAGAGACCCAGTACTTC
TRBJ1-1 16 TRBV11-2 TRBD1 . CASSLTRQGRGTEAFF TGTGCCAGCAGCTTAACCCGACAGGGGCGAGGCACTGAAGCTTTCTTT
TRBJ1-1 14 TRBV30 TRBD1 few CAGGRDSMNTEAFF TGTGCCGGAGGTCGGGACAGCATGAACACTGAAGCTTTCTTT
TRBJ2-1 15 TRBV7-2 TRBD1 . CASSPGQGLYNEQFF TGTGCCAGCAGTCCCGGACAGGGTTTGTACAATGAGCAGTTCTTC
TRBJ2-3 15 TRBV13 . . CASSPKRASTDTQYF TGTGCCAGCAGCCCGAAGCGGGCTAGCACAGATACGCAGTATTTT
TRBJ1-5 15 TRBV12-3/TRBV12-4 . many CASSPQEYSNQPQHF TGTGCCAGCAGTCCACAGGAGTATAGCAATCAGCCCCAGCATTTT
TRBJ2-7 15 TRBV19 . . CASTPTGTVTYEQYF TGTGCCAGTACCCCGACAGGGACTGTCACCTACGAGCAGTACTTC
TRBJ2-7 15 TRBV4-1 . few CASRRGASGEHEQYF TGCGCCAGCCGCAGGGGAGCGAGCGGGGAACACGAGCAGTACTTC
TRBJ2-1 15 TRBV7-9 TRBD1 many CASSSPGQPYNEQFF TGTGCCAGCAGCTCCCCGGGACAGCCGTACAATGAGCAGTTCTTC
TRBJ1-5 15 TRBV12-3/TRBV12-4 . . CASSLERPLNQPQHF TGTGCCAGCAGTTTAGAAAGGCCTCTAAATCAGCCCCAGCATTTT
TRBJ2-4 17 TRBV7-2 TRBD1 few CASSPRDRPLAKNIQYF TGTGCCAGCAGCCCCAGGGACAGGCCACTTGCCAAAAACATTCAGTACTTC
TRBJ2-7 14 TRBV7-9 . few CASSHDPLSYEQYF TGTGCCAGCAGCCATGACCCCCTCTCCTACGAGCAGTACTTC
TRBJ2-7 13 TRBV5-6 . many CASSLGRPYEQYF TGTGCCAGCAGCTTGGGTAGGCCCTACGAGCAGTACTTC
TRBJ1-3 15 TRBV4-3 TRBD1 . CASSQDRDSGNAIYF TGCGCCAGCAGCCAAGACCGGGACAGTGGAAACGCCATATATTTT
TRBJ2-6 18 TRBV20-1 TRBD1 . CSARVNGQVPGVANVLTF TGCAGTGCTAGAGTTAACGGACAGGTCCCCGGTGTGGCCAACGTCCTGACTTTC
TRBJ2-7 13 TRBV19 TRBD1 few CASSTTGGNEQYF TGTGCCAGTAGTACGACAGGGGGTAACGAGCAGTACTTC
TRBJ2-3 16 TRBV27 . . CASSSLQVEGTDTQYF TGTGCCAGCAGTTCCCTACAGGTAGAAGGTACGGATACGCAGTATTTT
TRBJ2-7 14 TRBV20-1 . . CSARDIEKIYEQYF TGCAGTGCTAGAGATATAGAGAAGATCTACGAGCAGTACTTC
TRBJ2-7 17 TRBV4-1 TRBD1 . CASSQESVRQGVYEQYF TGCGCCAGCAGCCAAGAGTCTGTGAGACAGGGGGTCTACGAGCAGTACTTC
TRBJ2-1 12 TRBV30 . few CAWSGSNYEQFF TGTGCCTGGTCCGGGAGTAACTATGAGCAGTTCTTC
TRBJ1-1 15 TRBV4-1 . few CASSQEAQDNTEAFF TGCGCCAGCAGCCAAGAGGCTCAGGACAACACTGAAGCTTTCTTT
TRBJ2-7 15 TRBV19 . . CASSIGGDSFNEQYF TGTGCCAGTAGTATCGGGGGGGACAGTTTCAACGAGCAGTACTTC
TRBJ2-7 16 TRBV7-9 . . CASSTPGGRGTYEQYF TGTGCCAGCAGCACCCCTGGCGGTCGGGGGACCTACGAGCAGTACTTC
TRBJ2-7 15 TRBV4-1 TRBD2 many CASSQAGSGGGEQYF TGCGCCAGCAGCCAAGCAGGTAGCGGGGGGGGTGAGCAGTACTTC
TRBJ1-1 14 TRBV5-1 TRBD1 many CASSLDRGPTEAFF TGCGCCAGCAGCTTGGACAGGGGGCCCACTGAAGCTTTCTTT
TRBJ2-6 16 TRBV4-2 . few CASGGISHSGANVLTF TGTGCCAGCGGGGGAATATCCCACTCTGGGGCCAACGTCCTGACTTTC
TRBJ2-2 14 TRBV24-1 . many CATSAGLNTGELFF TGTGCCACCAGTGCGGGCCTTAACACCGGGGAGCTGTTTTTT
TRBJ1-2 14 TRBV7-9 . many CASRGIETNYGYTF TGTGCCAGCAGAGGGATAGAAACTAACTATGGCTACACCTTC
TRBJ2-3 16 TRBV7-3 TRBD1 few CASSPRKGGAGDTQYF TGTGCCAGCAGCCCACGAAAAGGGGGCGCAGGGGATACGCAGTATTTT
TRBJ1-5 17 TRBV28 . few CASSTTQGEYSNQPQHF TGTGCCAGCAGTACCACACAGGGTGAATATAGCAATCAGCCCCAGCATTTT
TRBJ2-4 15 TRBV12-3/TRBV12-4 . many CASSLAGKAKNIQYF TGTGCCAGCAGTTTAGCAGGGAAAGCCAAAAACATTCAGTACTTC
TRBJ2-3 13 TRBV20-1 . few CSAWGEMSDTQYF TGCAGTGCTTGGGGGGAGATGTCAGATACGCAGTATTTT
TRBJ1-5 13 TRBV5-4 . many CASSPGFGQPQHF TGTGCCAGCAGCCCAGGGTTCGGTCAGCCCCAGCATTTT
TRBJ1-2 14 TRBV12-3/TRBV12-4 TRBD1 few CASSPTGEEDGYTF TGTGCCAGCAGCCCTACAGGGGAGGAGGATGGCTACACCTTC
TRBJ2-5 14 TRBV7-9 . . CASSLSQNQETQYF TGTGCCAGCAGCTTAAGTCAAAACCAAGAGACCCAGTACTTC
TRBJ1-1 13 TRBV12-3/TRBV12-4 . . CASTLHERTEAFF TGTGCCAGCACCCTTCATGAACGCACTGAAGCTTTCTTT
TRBJ1-5 15 TRBV6-1 . . CASSERGGSNQPQHF TGTGCCAGCAGTGAAAGGGGAGGGAGCAATCAGCCCCAGCATTTT
TRBJ1-3 15 TRBV4-3 . . CASSQDLPPGHAIYF TGCGCCAGCAGCCAAGATCTGCCCCCGGGACACGCCATATATTTT
TRBJ2-2 16 TRBV11-3 TRBD1 few CASSMGQGYWSGELFF TGTGCCAGCAGCATGGGACAGGGATATTGGTCCGGGGAGCTGTTTTTT
TRBJ2-3 19 TRBV7-9 . . CASSSLFEAGGAGADTQYF TGTGCCAGCAGCTCCCTTTTTGAGGCAGGGGGCGCGGGAGCAGATACGCAGTATTTT